This T cell receptor beta chain is drawn from a study of T-cell memory formation after mild COVID-19. The overall study: Across donors, TCR clusters were largely donor specific.

This CDR3 contains 17 residues. V was clipped by 5 bases and J by 0 bases, with 19 bases between them. Germline V gene sequence: CDR1 SEHNR, CDR2 FQNEAQ (reference sequence). Researchers used 5'RACE with constant-segment primers to make TCR alpha and TCR beta cDNA libraries that carry sample barcodes and UMIs. From the 5' RACE reads, TCRdb called clonotypes with MiXCR, one entry per CDR3 protein. The repertoire holds 85,000 to 120,000 distinct CDR3 sequences, with 9.5% to 15% as singletons. The material sequenced was PBMCs or a T cell subset sorted from them (not recorded which). The rearrangement links TRBV7-9 to TRBJ1-1; weak D call: TRBD1 (5 bases). The sequence was collected from an adult woman who had mild COVID-19 (a few samples of this study predate the infection). Cell type and time point are not known. CDR3 nucleotide sequence: TGTGCCAGCAGCCGTCCCCTCACGGGACTCATGAACACTGAAGCTTTCTTT. Translated: CASSRPLTGLMNTEAFF.